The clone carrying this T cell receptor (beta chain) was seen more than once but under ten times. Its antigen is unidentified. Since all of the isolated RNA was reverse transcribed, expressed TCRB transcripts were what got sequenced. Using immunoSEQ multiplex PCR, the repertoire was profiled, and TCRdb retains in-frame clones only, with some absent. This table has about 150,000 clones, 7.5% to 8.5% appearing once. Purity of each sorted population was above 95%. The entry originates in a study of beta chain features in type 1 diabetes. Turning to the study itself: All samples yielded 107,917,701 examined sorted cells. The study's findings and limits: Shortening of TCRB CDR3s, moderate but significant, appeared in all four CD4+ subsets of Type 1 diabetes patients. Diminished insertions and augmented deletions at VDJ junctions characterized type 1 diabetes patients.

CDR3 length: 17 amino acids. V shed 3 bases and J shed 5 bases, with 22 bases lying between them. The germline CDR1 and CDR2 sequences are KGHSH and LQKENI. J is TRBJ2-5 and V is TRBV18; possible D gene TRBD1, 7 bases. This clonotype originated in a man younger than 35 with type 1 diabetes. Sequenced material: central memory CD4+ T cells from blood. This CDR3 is CASSPTRTGGVFETQYF. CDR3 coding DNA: TGTGCCAGCTCACCGACTAGGACAGGCGGAGTCTTCGAGACCCAGTACTTC.